This passage covers 4 T cell receptor beta chains from one sample sequenced in a study of shared clonotypes between healthy human individuals. Repertoires were generated with immunoSEQ multiplex PCR, while TCRdb's copy carries only in-frame clones and drops some. There are around 510,000 clones in the sample; about 96% occur only once, and nearly 0.065% lies in the top ten. The sequenced material came from naive CD4+ T cells sorted from blood. Subset in this sample: CD45RA+ positively selected. All receptors come from a woman in her 30s in good health.

This chain connects TRBV4-1 to TRBJ2-1; perhaps TRBD2 as D (5 bases). CDR1 is MGHRA, CDR2 YSYEKL, per germline. V lost 1 base, J lost 12 bases, and 10 bases lay in between. This CDR3 spans 12 amino acids. CDR3 DNA sequence: TGCGCCAGCAGCCAAGTACGAGGGTGGCAGTTCTTC. Translated, it gives CASSQVRGWQFF.

Here the CDR3 reads CSADGQLLETQYF. The CDR3 DNA sequence: TGCAGCGCTGACGGGCAGTTGCTTGAGACCCAGTACTTC. The chain combines TRBV29-1 with TRBJ2-5, with D uncertain. V gave up 7 bases and J gave up 5 bases, with 17 bases separating them. The CDR3 contains 13 residues. CDR1 SQVTM and CDR2 ANQGSEA come from the germline V gene.

The V and J genes are TRBV30 and TRBJ2-7; 11 bases fit TRBD1. V shed 3 bases, J shed 2 bases, and the junction held 6 bases outside the gene matches. The germline V gene has CDR1 GTSNPN and CDR2 SVGIG (reference sequence). The CDR3 contains 15 residues. CDR3 residues: CAWSIGTGGAYEQYF. DNA of the CDR3: TGTGCCTGGAGCATTGGGACAGGGGGTGCCTACGAGCAGTACTTC.

The CDR3 DNA follows: TGTGCCAGTAGTAGTCGGGAGACCCAGTACTTC. Its translation: CASSSRETQYF. The J gene is TRBJ2-5, the V gene TRBV19; no reliable D call. There are 11 residues in the CDR3. V was clipped by 4 bases and J by 5 bases, with 5 bases between them. The V gene's germline CDR1 is LNHDA and CDR2 SQIVND (reference sequence).